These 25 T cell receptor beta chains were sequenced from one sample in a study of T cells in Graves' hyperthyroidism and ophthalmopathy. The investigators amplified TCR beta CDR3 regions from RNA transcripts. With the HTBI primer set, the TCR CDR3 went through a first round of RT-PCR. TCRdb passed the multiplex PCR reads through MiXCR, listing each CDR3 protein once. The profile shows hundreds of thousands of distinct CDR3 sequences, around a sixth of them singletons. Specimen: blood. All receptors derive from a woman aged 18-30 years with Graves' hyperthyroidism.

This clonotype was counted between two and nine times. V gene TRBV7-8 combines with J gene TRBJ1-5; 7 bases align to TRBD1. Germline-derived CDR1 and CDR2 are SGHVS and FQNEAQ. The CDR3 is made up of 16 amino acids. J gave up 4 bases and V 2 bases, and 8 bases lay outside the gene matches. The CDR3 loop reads CASSLSPPGGNQPQHF. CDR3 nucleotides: TGTGCCAGCAGCTTATCCCCCCCAGGGGGAAATCAGCCCCAGCATTTT.

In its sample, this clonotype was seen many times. CDR3 loop: CASSLIPDNEQFF. Written as DNA, the CDR3 is TGTGCCAGCAGCTTAATTCCGGACAATGAGCAGTTCTTC. The V call is TRBV7-3, the J call TRBJ2-1; D ambiguous. Per the germline V gene, CDR1 is SGHTA and CDR2 is FQGTGA. The CDR3 contains 13 residues. Between the trimmed V and J ends, which lost 1 base and 5 bases, there was a span of 6 bases.

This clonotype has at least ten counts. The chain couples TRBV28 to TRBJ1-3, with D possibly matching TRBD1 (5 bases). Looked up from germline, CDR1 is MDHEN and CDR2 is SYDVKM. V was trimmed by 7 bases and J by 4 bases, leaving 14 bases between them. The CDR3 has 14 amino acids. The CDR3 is CASIPRVKGNTIYF. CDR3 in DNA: TGTGCCAGCATCCCCAGGGTGAAAGGAAACACCATATATTTT.

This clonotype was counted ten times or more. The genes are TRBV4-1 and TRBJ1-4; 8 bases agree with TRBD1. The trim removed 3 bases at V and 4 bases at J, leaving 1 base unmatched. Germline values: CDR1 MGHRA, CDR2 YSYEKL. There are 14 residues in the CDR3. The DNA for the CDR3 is TGCGCCAGCAGCCATGGACAGGGTAATGAAAAACTGTTTTTT. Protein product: CASSHGQGNEKLFF.

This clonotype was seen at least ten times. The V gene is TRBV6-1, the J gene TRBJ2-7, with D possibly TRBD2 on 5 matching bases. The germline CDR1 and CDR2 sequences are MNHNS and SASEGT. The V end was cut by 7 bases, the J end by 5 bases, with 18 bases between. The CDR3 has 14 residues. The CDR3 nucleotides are TGTGCCAGCACAAAGCGGACCGTCCTCGACGAGCAGTACTTC. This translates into CASTKRTVLDEQYF.

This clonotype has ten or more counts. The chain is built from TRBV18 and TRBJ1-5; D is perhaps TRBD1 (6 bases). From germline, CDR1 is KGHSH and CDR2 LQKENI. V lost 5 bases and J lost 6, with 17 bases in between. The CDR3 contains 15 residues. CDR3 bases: TGTGCCAGCTCAAAATCAGGGGTAGGAAGTCAGCCCCAGCATTTT. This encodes CASSKSGVGSQPQHF.

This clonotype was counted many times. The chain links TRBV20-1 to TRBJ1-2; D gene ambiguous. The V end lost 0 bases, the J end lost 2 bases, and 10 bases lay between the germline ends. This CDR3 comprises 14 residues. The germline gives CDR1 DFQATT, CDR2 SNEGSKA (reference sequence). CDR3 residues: CSARDFAENYGYTF. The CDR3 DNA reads TGCAGTGCTAGAGATTTTGCGGAAAACTATGGCTACACCTTC.

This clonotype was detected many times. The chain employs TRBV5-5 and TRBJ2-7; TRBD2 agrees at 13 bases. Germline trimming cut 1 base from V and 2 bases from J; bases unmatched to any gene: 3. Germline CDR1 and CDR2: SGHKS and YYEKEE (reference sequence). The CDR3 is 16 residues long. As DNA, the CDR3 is TGTGCCAGCAGCTTGTCCGGGACTAGCGGGACCTACGAGCAGTACTTC. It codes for CASSLSGTSGTYEQYF.

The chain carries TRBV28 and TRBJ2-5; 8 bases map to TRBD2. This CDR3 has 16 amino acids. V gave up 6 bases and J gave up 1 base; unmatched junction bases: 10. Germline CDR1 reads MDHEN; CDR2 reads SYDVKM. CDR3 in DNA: TGTGCCAGCAGCTGGGCGGGGGGCCTCGTCCAAGAGACCCAGTACTTC. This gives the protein CASSWAGGLVQETQYF.

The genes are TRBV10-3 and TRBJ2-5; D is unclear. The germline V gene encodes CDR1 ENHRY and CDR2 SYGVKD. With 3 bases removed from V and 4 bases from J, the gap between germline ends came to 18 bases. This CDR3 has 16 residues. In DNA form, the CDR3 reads TGTGCCATCAGTGATGGAGCCTATAGGGATTTAGAGACCCAGTACTTC. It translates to CAISDGAYRDLETQYF.

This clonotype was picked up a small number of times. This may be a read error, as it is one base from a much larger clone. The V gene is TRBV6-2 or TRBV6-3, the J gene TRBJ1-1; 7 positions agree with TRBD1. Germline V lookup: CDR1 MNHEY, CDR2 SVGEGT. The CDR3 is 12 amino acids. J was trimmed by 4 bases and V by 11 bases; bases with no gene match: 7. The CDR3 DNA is TGTGCCGGCAAGACAGGGAGCACTGAAGCTTTCTTT. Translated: CAGKTGSTEAFF.

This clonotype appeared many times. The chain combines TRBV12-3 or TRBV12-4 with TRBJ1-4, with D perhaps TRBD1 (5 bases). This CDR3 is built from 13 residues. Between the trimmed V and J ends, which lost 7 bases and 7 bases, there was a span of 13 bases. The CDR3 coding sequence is TGTGCCAGCAAGTGGGCGAGGGGTGAAAAACTGTTTTTT. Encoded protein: CASKWARGEKLFF.

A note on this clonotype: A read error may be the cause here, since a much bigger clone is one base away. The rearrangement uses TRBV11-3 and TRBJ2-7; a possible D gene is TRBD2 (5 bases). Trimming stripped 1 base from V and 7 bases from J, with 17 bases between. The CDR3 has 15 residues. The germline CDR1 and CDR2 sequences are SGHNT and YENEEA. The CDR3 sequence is CASSLGSGPTAEQYF. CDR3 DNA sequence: TGTGCCAGCAGCTTAGGCAGCGGACCCACCGCGGAGCAGTACTTC.

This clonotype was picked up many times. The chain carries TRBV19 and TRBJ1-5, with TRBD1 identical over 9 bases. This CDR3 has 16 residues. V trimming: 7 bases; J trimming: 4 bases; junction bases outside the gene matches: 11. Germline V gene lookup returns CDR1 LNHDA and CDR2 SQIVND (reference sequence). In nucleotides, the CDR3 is TGTGCCAGTACTTTCCTCGGGACAGGGAAGAATCAGCCCCAGCATTTT. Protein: CASTFLGTGKNQPQHF. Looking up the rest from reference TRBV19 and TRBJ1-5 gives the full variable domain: DGGITQSPKYLFRKEGQNVTLSCEQNLNHDAMYWYRQDPGQGLRLIYYSQIVNDFQKGDIAEGYSVSREKKESFPLTVTSAQKNPTAFYLCASTFLGTGKNQPQHFGDGTRLSIL.

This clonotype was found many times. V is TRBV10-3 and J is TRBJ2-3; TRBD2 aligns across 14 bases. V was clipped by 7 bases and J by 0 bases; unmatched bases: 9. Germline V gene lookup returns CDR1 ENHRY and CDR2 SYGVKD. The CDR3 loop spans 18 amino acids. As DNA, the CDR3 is TGTGCCATCACACCTTCCGGGACTAGCGGGAGCAGCACAGATACGCAGTATTTT. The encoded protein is CAITPSGTSGSSTDTQYF.

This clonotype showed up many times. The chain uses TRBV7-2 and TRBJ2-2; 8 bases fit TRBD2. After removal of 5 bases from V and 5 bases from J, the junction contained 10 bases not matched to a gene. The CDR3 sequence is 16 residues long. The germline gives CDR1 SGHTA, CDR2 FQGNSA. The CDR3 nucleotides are TGTGCCAGCAGCAGAGGGGCGGGGGGCATGACCGGGGAGCTGTTTTTT. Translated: CASSRGAGGMTGELFF.

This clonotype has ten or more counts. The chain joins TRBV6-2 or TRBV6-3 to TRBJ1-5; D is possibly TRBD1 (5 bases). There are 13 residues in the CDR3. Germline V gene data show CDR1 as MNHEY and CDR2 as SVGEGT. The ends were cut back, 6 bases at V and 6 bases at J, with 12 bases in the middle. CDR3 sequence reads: CASRLGGGQPQHF. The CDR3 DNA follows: TGTGCCAGCAGGCTCGGGGGGGGTCAGCCCCAGCATTTT.

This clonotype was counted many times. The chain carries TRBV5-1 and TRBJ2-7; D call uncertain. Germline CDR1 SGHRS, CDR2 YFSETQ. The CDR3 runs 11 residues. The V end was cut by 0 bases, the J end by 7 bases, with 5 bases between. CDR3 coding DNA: TGCGCCAGCAGCTTGGATCAGGAGCAGTACTTC. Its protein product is CASSLDQEQYF.

The CDR3 loop is CASSQDGQEGETQYF. The CDR3 bases are TGTGCCAGCAGCCAAGATGGACAAGAAGGGGAGACCCAGTACTTC. The V call is TRBV3-1, the J call TRBJ2-5; D might be TRBD1 (5 bases). Germline-derived CDR1 and CDR2 are LGHDT and YNNKEL (reference sequence). Trimming shortened V by 0 bases and J by 5 bases, and 13 bases separated the two germline ends. The CDR3 covers 15 residues.

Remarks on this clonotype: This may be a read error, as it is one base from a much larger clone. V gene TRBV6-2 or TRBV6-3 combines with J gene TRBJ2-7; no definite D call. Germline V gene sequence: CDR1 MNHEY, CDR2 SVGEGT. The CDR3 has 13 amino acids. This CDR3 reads CAGSTASSYEQYF. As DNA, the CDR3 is TGTGCCGGCAGTACGGCGAGCTCCTACGAGCAGTACTTC.

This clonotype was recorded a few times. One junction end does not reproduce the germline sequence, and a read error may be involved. This chain's CDR3 is CASSLGELAGLTGDLFF. CDR3 DNA sequence: TGTGCCAGCAGCTTAGGGGAATTAGCGGGTCTAACCGGGGACCTGTTTTTT. The chain is built from TRBV11-2 and TRBJ2-2, with 7 positions matching TRBD2. The CDR3 sequence is 17 residues long. The V gene's germline CDR1 is SGHAT and CDR2 FQNNGV.

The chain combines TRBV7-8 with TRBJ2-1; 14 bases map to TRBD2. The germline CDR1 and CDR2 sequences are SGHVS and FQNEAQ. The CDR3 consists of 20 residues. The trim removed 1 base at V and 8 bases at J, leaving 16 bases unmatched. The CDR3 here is CASSLVPPGLAGVEIDEQFF. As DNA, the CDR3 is TGTGCCAGCAGCTTAGTGCCCCCGGGACTAGCGGGAGTTGAAATCGATGAGCAGTTCTTC.

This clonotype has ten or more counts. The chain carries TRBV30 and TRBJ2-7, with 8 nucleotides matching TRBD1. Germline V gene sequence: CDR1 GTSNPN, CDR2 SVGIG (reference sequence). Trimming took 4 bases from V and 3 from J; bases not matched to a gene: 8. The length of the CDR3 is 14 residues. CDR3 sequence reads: CAWKDRDGVYEQYF. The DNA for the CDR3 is TGTGCCTGGAAGGACAGGGATGGGGTCTACGAGCAGTACTTC. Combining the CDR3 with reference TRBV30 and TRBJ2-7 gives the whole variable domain SQTIHQWPATLVQPVGSPLSLECTVEGTSNPNLYWYRQAAGRGLQLLFYSVGIGQISSEVPQNLSASRPQDRQFILSSKKLLLSDSGFYLCAWKDRDGVYEQYFGPGTRLTVT.

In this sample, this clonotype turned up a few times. Here the CDR3 reads CASSLVQPDQETQYF. The CDR3 nucleotides read TGCGCCAGCAGCTTGGTACAGCCCGACCAAGAGACCCAGTACTTC. The chain couples TRBV5-1 to TRBJ2-5; unclear D gene. V shed 0 bases and J shed 0 bases, with 9 bases lying between them. CDR3 length: 15 amino acids. The germline V gene encodes CDR1 SGHRS and CDR2 YFSETQ.

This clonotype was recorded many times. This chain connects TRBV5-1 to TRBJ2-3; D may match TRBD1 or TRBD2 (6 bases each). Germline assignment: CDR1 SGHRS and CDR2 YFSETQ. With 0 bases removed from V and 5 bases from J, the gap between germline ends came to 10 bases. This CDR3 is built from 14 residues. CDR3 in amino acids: CASSLEGGRDTQYF. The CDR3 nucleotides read TGCGCCAGCAGCTTGGAGGGGGGCAGAGATACGCAGTATTTT.